The rows below give T cell receptor beta chains drawn from one sample of a study of tumor-infiltrating lymphocytes in primary liver carcinoma. TCRdb reprocessed the multiplex PCR reads via MiXCR and lists one record per CDR3 protein. The sample contains approximately 340,000 distinct CDR3 sequences, 65% of which appear only once. The specimen was peripheral blood. The source of these receptors is a man aged 40-50 years with primary liver carcinoma and hepatitis B virus infection. The CDR3 runs from the conserved cysteine through the conserved F or W. D genes are given only for firm matches. The size field is filled for only some rows; it gives once, few, many or a size class.

TRBJ2-5	many	TRBV28	TRBD2	CASSLAGGRETQYF	TGTGCCAGCAGTTTAGCGGGAGGTCGAGAGACCCAGTACTTC
TRBJ1-5	once	TRBV11-2	-	CASSLTLYGRETNQPQHF	TGTGCCAGCAGCTTAACCCTTTACGGCAGGGAGACTAATCAGCCCCAGCATTTT
TRBJ2-3	-	TRBV13	TRBD1	CTSSSGTGTDTQYF	TGTACCAGCAGCTCTGGGACAGGGACAGATACGCAGTATTTT
TRBJ1-2	-	TRBV5-4	TRBD1	CASSSNLGQGSNDYTF	TGTGCCAGCAGCTCGAATCTAGGACAGGGGAGCAATGACTACACCTTC
TRBJ2-2	-	TRBV6-4	-	CASSDSTTGELFF	TGTGCCAGCAGTGACTCTACCACCGGGGAGCTGTTTTTT
TRBJ2-2	few	TRBV5-1	TRBD2	CASSVPGLLNTGELFF	TGCGCCAGCAGCGTTCCGGGACTACTGAACACCGGGGAGCTGTTTTTT
TRBJ2-7	-	TRBV11-3	-	CTSSLRATDSYEQYF	TGTACCAGCAGCTTAAGAGCTACCGACTCCTACGAGCAGTACTTC
TRBJ1-2	-	TRBV11-2	-	CASSLVWWAEYGHTF	TGTGCCAGCAGCTTAGTTTGGTGGGCGGAGTATGGCCACACCTTC
TRBJ1-2	many	TRBV4-1	-	CASSQSQRTNYGYTF	TGCGCCAGCAGCCAGTCCCAGAGAACTAACTATGGCTACACCTTC
TRBJ2-1	few	TRBV24-1	TRBD2	CATSPGGAIAGDPNEQFF	TGTGCCACCAGCCCCGGAGGGGCTATTGCGGGAGACCCCAATGAGCAGTTCTTC
TRBJ2-3	-	TRBV4-1	-	CASSQLRTAADTQYF	TGCGCCAGCAGCCAACTAAGGACGGCGGCAGATACGCAGTATTTT
TRBJ2-7	many	TRBV5-6	-	CASSFNYEQYF	TGTGCCAGCAGCTTTAATTACGAGCAGTACTTC
TRBJ2-3	-	TRBV11-1	-	CACSLATGTDTQYF	TGTGCCTGCAGCTTAGCGACCGGGACAGATACGCAGTATTTT
TRBJ2-7	few	TRBV6-1	-	CASRTTHTGTWNHEQYF	TGTGCCAGCAGAACGACCCACACCGGGACATGGAACCACGAGCAGTACTTC
TRBJ2-1	-	TRBV13	-	CASSYSSLQQFF	TGTGCCAGCAGCTATTCCTCGCTTCAGCAGTTCTTC
TRBJ1-1	-	TRBV20-1	-	CSDRTRHSEAFF	TGCAGTGATCGGACCAGGCACTCTGAAGCTTTCTTT
TRBJ2-1	-	TRBV7-9	-	CASSSGTSPLNEQFF	TGTGCCAGCAGCTCCGGCACTTCGCCGCTTAATGAGCAGTTCTTC
TRBJ2-1	-	TRBV11-1	-	CAISPIHWGYNEQFF	TGTGCCATCAGCCCGATCCATTGGGGATACAATGAGCAGTTCTTC
TRBJ2-1	-	TRBV4-2	-	CASSQEEDSYYEQFF	TGTGCCAGCAGCCAAGAGGAGGACTCCTACTATGAGCAGTTCTTC
TRBJ2-1	-	TRBV11-2	-	CAGSLGREVQFF	TGCGCCGGCAGCTTAGGGAGAGAAGTTCAGTTCTTC
TRBJ2-7	many	TRBV12-3/TRBV12-4	TRBD1	CASSLAGGYYEQYF	TGTGCCAGCAGTTTAGCAGGGGGCTACTACGAGCAGTACTTC
TRBJ2-5	many	TRBV6-2/TRBV6-3	-	CASTSLEPRGETQYF	TGTGCCAGCACTTCCTTAGAGCCCCGCGGGGAGACCCAGTACTTC
TRBJ1-1	many	TRBV6-2/TRBV6-3	-	CASSHGGPEAFF	TGTGCCAGCAGCCACGGAGGGCCTGAAGCTTTCTTT
TRBJ2-5	many	TRBV4-2	TRBD2	CASSQVRLAGGPGQETQYF	TGTGCCAGCAGCCAAGTGCGTCTAGCGGGAGGGCCGGGGCAAGAGACCCAGTACTTC
TRBJ1-4	many	TRBV29-1	TRBD1	CSVTQGGDEKLFF	TGCAGCGTTACACAGGGGGGGGATGAAAAACTGTTTTTT
TRBJ2-7	few	TRBV5-4	TRBD2	CASSRLAGAEQYF	TGTGCCAGCTCCAGACTAGCGGGAGCCGAGCAGTACTTC
TRBJ2-4	many	TRBV29-1	-	CSVRGRQNIQYF	TGCAGCGTTCGGGGGCGTCAAAACATTCAGTACTTC
TRBJ1-2	-	TRBV4-2	-	CASRQEQGAVLYGYTF	TGTGCAAGCAGGCAGGAACAAGGGGCGGTACTCTATGGCTACACCTTC
TRBJ2-5	-	TRBV7-9	-	CASCLIVSETQYF	TGTGCCAGCTGCTTAATCGTCTCGGAGACCCAGTACTTC
TRBJ2-7	-	TRBV11-2	TRBD2	CVSSLAGGGDSYEQYF	TGTGTCAGCAGCTTAGCCGGGGGGGGGGATTCCTACGAGCAGTACTTC
TRBJ1-4	-	TRBV6-2/TRBV6-3	-	CASSYAQGPWKLFF	TGTGCCAGCAGTTACGCCCAGGGCCCGTGGAAACTGTTTTTT
TRBJ2-4	few	TRBV10-2	-	CASSETGARSAKNIQYF	TGCGCCAGCAGCGAAACAGGAGCCCGAAGCGCCAAAAACATTCAGTACTTC
TRBJ1-4	many	TRBV4-1	-	CASSQGLRGNEKLFF	TGCGCCAGCAGCCAAGGGCTCAGGGGCAATGAAAAACTGTTTTTT
TRBJ2-1	-	TRBV11-1	-	CASSLSGGAGNNEQFF	TGTGCCAGCAGCTTATCTGGGGGGGCGGGTAACAATGAGCAGTTCTTC